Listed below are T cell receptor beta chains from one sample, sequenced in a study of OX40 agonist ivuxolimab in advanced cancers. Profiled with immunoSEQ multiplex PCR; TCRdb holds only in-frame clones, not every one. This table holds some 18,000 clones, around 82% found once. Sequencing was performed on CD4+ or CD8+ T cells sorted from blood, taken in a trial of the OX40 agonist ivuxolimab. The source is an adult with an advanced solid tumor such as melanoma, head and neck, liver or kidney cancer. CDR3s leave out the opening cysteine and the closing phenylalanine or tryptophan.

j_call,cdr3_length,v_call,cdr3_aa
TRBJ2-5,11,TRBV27,ASSPTSGSSPD
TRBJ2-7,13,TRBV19,ASSIGSGTGFEQY
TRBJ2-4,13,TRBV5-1,ASSLSYGAKNIQY
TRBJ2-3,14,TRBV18,ASSPPTSLSTDTQY
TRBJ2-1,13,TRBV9,ASSVLDGTSHEQF
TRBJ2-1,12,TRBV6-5,ASSLAGGYNEQF
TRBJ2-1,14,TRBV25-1,ASSFDATAGYNEQF
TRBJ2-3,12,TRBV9,ASSASGSTDTQY
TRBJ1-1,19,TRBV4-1,ASSQGSAFHRGLGWGTEAF
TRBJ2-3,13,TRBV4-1,ASSQAPGSTDTQY
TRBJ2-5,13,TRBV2,ASSEWNRLQETQY
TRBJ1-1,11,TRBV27,ASSLTGGTEAF
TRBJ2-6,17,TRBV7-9,ASSPRTGTHYSGANVLT
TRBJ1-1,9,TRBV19,ASSRGAEAF
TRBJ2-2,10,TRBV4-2,ASSQGSGELF
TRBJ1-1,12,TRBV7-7,ASRPYLGDTEAF
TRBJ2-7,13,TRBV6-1,ASRGLADFSYEQY
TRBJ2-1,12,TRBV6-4,ATSNRGGYNEQF
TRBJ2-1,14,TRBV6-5,ASSYSFGRASNEQF
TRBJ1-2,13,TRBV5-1,ASSSNRGPSYGYT
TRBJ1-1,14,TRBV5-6,ASRLFPRGDGAEAF
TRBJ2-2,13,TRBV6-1,ASTYRALGTGELF
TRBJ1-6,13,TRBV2,ASSAPRQHNSPLH
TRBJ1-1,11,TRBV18,ASSPKGNTEAF
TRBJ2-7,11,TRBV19,ASSPGLGYEQY
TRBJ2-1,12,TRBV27,ASSQPGLSNEQF
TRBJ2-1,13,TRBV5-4,ASSLDRRTYNEQF
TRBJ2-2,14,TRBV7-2,ASSPLLSSQGRELF
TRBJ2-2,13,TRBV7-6,ASSLGQGSTGELF
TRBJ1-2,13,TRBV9,ASSVWGDRVYGYT